A selection of T cell receptor beta chains follows, all from one sample in a study of cytomegalovirus exposure and HLA in healthy donors. Assay: immunoSEQ multiplex PCR; the TCRdb copy retains only in-frame clones and omits some. The repertoire includes 150,000 to 200,000 clones, 75% to 85% of them detected once, and 0.65% to 0.75% sits in the top ten. Material for sequencing was PBMCs. The origin of the receptors is a boy aged 5-17 years in good health and CMV-seronegative. CDR3s include the opening cysteine and the closing phenylalanine or tryptophan. The D gene is left open where the match is weak. For some rows the clone size is stated as once, few or many, or as a class when expanded; others skip it.

v_call: TRBV9
j_call: TRBJ2-7
clone_size: NA
d_call: NA
cdr3_aa: CASSVEQGSYEQYF
cdr3_nt: TGTGCCAGCAGCGTAGAACAGGGCAGTTACGAGCAGTACTTC

v_call: TRBV2
j_call: TRBJ2-7
clone_size: NA
d_call: NA
cdr3_aa: CASSEADGDEQYF
cdr3_nt: TGTGCCAGCAGTGAAGCGGACGGGGACGAGCAGTACTTC

v_call: TRBV19
j_call: TRBJ2-7
clone_size: NA
d_call: TRBD1
cdr3_aa: CASSISSTWGQGANEQYF
cdr3_nt: TGTGCCAGTAGTATCTCGTCTACGTGGGGTCAGGGGGCAAACGAGCAGTACTTC

v_call: TRBV13
j_call: TRBJ1-1
clone_size: NA
d_call: TRBD1
cdr3_aa: CASSERQGNTEAFF
cdr3_nt: TGTGCCAGCAGCGAAAGACAGGGAAACACTGAAGCTTTCTTT

v_call: TRBV6-5
j_call: TRBJ1-3
clone_size: NA
d_call: TRBD1
cdr3_aa: CASSSTGGTGNTIYF
cdr3_nt: TGTGCCAGCAGCTCGACAGGGGGCACTGGAAACACCATATATTTT

v_call: TRBV27
j_call: TRBJ2-1
clone_size: once
d_call: NA
cdr3_aa: CASSLSAYNEQFF
cdr3_nt: TGTGCCAGCAGTTTGTCCGCCTACAATGAGCAGTTCTTC

v_call: TRBV6-5
j_call: TRBJ1-1
clone_size: NA
d_call: NA
cdr3_aa: CASSYSGGDTEAFF
cdr3_nt: TGTGCCAGCAGTTACTCGGGGGGGGACACTGAAGCTTTCTTT

v_call: TRBV7-9
j_call: TRBJ1-5
clone_size: NA
d_call: NA
cdr3_aa: CASTDTEGLQPQHF
cdr3_nt: TGTGCCAGCACTGACACGGAGGGTCTCCAGCCCCAGCATTTT

v_call: TRBV7-9
j_call: TRBJ2-7
clone_size: NA
d_call: NA
cdr3_aa: CSGRLDSSYEQYF
cdr3_nt: TGTTCCGGCCGACTGGACAGCTCCTACGAGCAGTACTTC

v_call: TRBV7-9
j_call: TRBJ1-3
clone_size: NA
d_call: TRBD1
cdr3_aa: CASSPGTGTGNTIYF
cdr3_nt: TGTGCCAGCAGCCCCGGGACAGGGACGGGAAACACCATATATTTT

v_call: TRBV5-8
j_call: TRBJ1-4
clone_size: NA
d_call: NA
cdr3_aa: CASSPRGTGIEKLFF
cdr3_nt: TGTGCCAGCAGTCCAAGGGGGACGGGTATTGAAAAACTGTTTTTT

v_call: TRBV5-4
j_call: TRBJ1-1
clone_size: NA
d_call: NA
cdr3_aa: CASRTAMNTEAFF
cdr3_nt: TGTGCCAGCAGGACAGCCATGAACACTGAAGCTTTCTTT

v_call: TRBV18
j_call: TRBJ1-1
clone_size: NA
d_call: NA
cdr3_aa: CASSPAEGKRDTEAFF
cdr3_nt: TGTGCCAGCTCACCAGCGGAGGGGAAGAGGGACACTGAAGCTTTCTTT

v_call: TRBV30
j_call: TRBJ2-7
clone_size: NA
d_call: TRBD1
cdr3_aa: CAWNLQGVDEQYF
cdr3_nt: TGTGCCTGGAATCTACAGGGGGTTGACGAGCAGTACTTC

v_call: TRBV6-5
j_call: TRBJ2-2
clone_size: NA
d_call: TRBD1
cdr3_aa: CASSTGGTGELFF
cdr3_nt: TGTGCCAGCAGTACAGGGGGCACCGGGGAGCTGTTTTTT

v_call: TRBV14
j_call: TRBJ2-3
clone_size: NA
d_call: TRBD2
cdr3_aa: CASSQTRLAGWDTQYF
cdr3_nt: TGTGCCAGCAGCCAAACGCGCCTAGCGGGCTGGGATACGCAGTATTTT

v_call: TRBV5-8
j_call: TRBJ2-3
clone_size: few
d_call: NA
cdr3_aa: CASSSGTFVTDTQYF
cdr3_nt: TGTGCCAGCAGCTCCGGGACATTCGTCACAGATACGCAGTATTTT

v_call: TRBV9
j_call: TRBJ2-3
clone_size: few
d_call: NA
cdr3_aa: CASSERGGGLADTQYF
cdr3_nt: TGTGCCAGCAGCGAGAGGGGGGGTGGGTTGGCAGATACGCAGTATTTT

v_call: TRBV11-2
j_call: TRBJ2-5
clone_size: NA
d_call: TRBD2
cdr3_aa: CASSLLGGDTQETQYF
cdr3_nt: TGTGCCAGCAGCTTACTCGGGGGGGACACCCAAGAGACCCAGTACTTC

v_call: TRBV11-3
j_call: TRBJ1-1
clone_size: NA
d_call: NA
cdr3_aa: CASSLEGWGERTEAFF
cdr3_nt: TGTGCCAGCAGCTTAGAGGGGTGGGGGGAAAGGACTGAAGCTTTCTTT

v_call: TRBV9
j_call: TRBJ2-5
clone_size: few
d_call: TRBD2
cdr3_aa: CASSPGLAGGQETQYF
cdr3_nt: TGTGCCAGCAGCCCAGGACTAGCGGGAGGGCAAGAGACCCAGTACTTC

v_call: TRBV7-9
j_call: TRBJ2-7
clone_size: NA
d_call: TRBD1
cdr3_aa: CSSSLVSGQAYEQYF
cdr3_nt: TGTTCCAGCAGCTTGGTATCTGGACAGGCCTACGAGCAGTACTTC

v_call: TRBV5-1
j_call: TRBJ2-2
clone_size: NA
d_call: NA
cdr3_aa: CASSLANGGANTGELFF
cdr3_nt: TGCGCCAGCAGCTTGGCAAATGGCGGGGCGAACACCGGGGAGCTGTTTTTT

v_call: TRBV7-9
j_call: TRBJ1-4
clone_size: NA
d_call: NA
cdr3_aa: CASSFDRGQHHEKLFF
cdr3_nt: TGTGCCAGCAGCTTCGATCGCGGACAACATCATGAAAAACTGTTTTTT

v_call: TRBV9
j_call: TRBJ2-5
clone_size: NA
d_call: TRBD1
cdr3_aa: CASSRQGKGETQYF
cdr3_nt: TGTGCCAGCAGCCGACAGGGAAAGGGGGAGACCCAGTACTTC

v_call: TRBV27
j_call: TRBJ1-1
clone_size: NA
d_call: NA
cdr3_aa: CASRWTGDFMNTEAFF
cdr3_nt: TGTGCCAGCAGATGGACGGGGGACTTCATGAACACTGAAGCTTTCTTT

v_call: TRBV6-1
j_call: TRBJ1-1
clone_size: NA
d_call: NA
cdr3_aa: CASSEEQGVLGVTEAFF
cdr3_nt: TGTGCCAGCAGTGAAGAACAGGGAGTTTTGGGAGTGACTGAAGCTTTCTTT

v_call: TRBV27
j_call: TRBJ1-2
clone_size: NA
d_call: NA
cdr3_aa: CASSLTPEGGYTF
cdr3_nt: TGTGCCAGCAGTTTGACCCCAGAGGGCGGCTACACCTTC

v_call: TRBV30
j_call: TRBJ1-3
clone_size: NA
d_call: NA
cdr3_aa: CAWSVGSGGLSGNTIYF
cdr3_nt: TGTGCCTGGAGTGTAGGGTCGGGGGGCCTCTCTGGAAACACCATATATTTT

v_call: TRBV18
j_call: TRBJ1-1
clone_size: NA
d_call: NA
cdr3_aa: CASSEWTANTEAFF
cdr3_nt: TGTGCCAGCTCAGAATGGACAGCGAACACTGAAGCTTTCTTT

v_call: TRBV7-7
j_call: TRBJ2-2
clone_size: NA
d_call: TRBD2
cdr3_aa: CASSSEIPGLAGVRHFTGELFF
cdr3_nt: TGTGCTAGCAGCTCAGAGATACCGGGACTAGCGGGGGTGCGACACTTTACCGGGGAGCTGTTTTTT

v_call: TRBV19
j_call: TRBJ2-7
clone_size: NA
d_call: TRBD1
cdr3_aa: CASRGDSNEQYF
cdr3_nt: TGTGCCAGTAGGGGGGACAGCAACGAGCAGTACTTC

v_call: TRBV2
j_call: TRBJ2-1
clone_size: NA
d_call: TRBD2
cdr3_aa: CASSSPGLATNEQFF
cdr3_nt: TGTGCCAGCAGCTCTCCGGGACTAGCGACTAATGAGCAGTTCTTC

v_call: TRBV6-1
j_call: TRBJ1-2
clone_size: NA
d_call: NA
cdr3_aa: CASSLYGYTF
cdr3_nt: TGTGCCAGCAGCCTCTATGGCTACACCTTC

v_call: TRBV9
j_call: TRBJ2-7
clone_size: NA
d_call: NA
cdr3_aa: CASSAGFEITYEQYF
cdr3_nt: TGTGCCAGCAGCGCGGGATTCGAAATAACCTACGAGCAGTACTTC

v_call: TRBV6-5
j_call: TRBJ2-7
clone_size: NA
d_call: TRBD2
cdr3_aa: CASSRLAGSYEQYF
cdr3_nt: TGTGCCAGCAGCCGACTAGCGGGCTCCTACGAGCAGTACTTC

v_call: TRBV30
j_call: TRBJ1-2
clone_size: NA
d_call: NA
cdr3_aa: CAWSLSPGSGYTF
cdr3_nt: TGTGCCTGGAGTCTATCCCCAGGGTCTGGCTACACCTTC

v_call: TRBV6-1
j_call: TRBJ1-5
clone_size: NA
d_call: NA
cdr3_aa: CASSGETVPGDSNQPQHF
cdr3_nt: TGTGCCAGCAGTGGTGAGACAGTCCCGGGAGATAGCAATCAGCCCCAGCATTTT